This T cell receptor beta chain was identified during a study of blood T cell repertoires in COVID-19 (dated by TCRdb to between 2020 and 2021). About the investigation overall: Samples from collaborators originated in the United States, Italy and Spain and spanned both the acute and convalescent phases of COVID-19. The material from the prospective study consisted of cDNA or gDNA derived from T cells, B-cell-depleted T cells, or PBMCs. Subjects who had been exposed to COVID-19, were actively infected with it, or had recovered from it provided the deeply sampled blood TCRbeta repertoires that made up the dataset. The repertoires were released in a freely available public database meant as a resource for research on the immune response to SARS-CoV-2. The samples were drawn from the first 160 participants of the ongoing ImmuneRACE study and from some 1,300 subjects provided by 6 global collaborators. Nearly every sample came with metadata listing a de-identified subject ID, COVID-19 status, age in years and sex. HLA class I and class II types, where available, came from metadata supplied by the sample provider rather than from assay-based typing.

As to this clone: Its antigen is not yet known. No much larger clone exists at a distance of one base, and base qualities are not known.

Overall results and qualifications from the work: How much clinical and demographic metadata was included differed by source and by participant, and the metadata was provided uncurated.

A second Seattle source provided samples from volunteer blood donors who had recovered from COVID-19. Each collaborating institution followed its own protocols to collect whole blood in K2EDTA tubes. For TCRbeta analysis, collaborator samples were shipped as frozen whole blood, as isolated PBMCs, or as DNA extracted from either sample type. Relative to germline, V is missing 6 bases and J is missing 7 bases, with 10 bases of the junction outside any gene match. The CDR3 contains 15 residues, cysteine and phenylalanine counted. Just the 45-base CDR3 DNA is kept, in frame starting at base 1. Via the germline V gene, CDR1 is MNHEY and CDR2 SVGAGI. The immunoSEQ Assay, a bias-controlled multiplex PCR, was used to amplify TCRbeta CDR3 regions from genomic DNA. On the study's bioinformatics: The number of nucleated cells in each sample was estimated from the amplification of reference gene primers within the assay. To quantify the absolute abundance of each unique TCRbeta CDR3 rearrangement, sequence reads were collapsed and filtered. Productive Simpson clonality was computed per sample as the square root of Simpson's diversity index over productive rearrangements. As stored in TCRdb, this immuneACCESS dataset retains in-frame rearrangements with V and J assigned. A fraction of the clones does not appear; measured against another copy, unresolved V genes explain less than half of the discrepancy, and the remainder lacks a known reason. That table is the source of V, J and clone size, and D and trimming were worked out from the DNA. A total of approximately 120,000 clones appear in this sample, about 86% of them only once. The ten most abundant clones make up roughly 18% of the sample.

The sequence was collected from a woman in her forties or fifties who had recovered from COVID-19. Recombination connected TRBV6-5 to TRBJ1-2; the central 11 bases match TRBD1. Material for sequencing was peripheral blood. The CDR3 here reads CASSARDRGVGGYTF. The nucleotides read TGTGCCAGCAGCGCCAGGGACAGGGGGGTCGGTGGCTACACCTTC.